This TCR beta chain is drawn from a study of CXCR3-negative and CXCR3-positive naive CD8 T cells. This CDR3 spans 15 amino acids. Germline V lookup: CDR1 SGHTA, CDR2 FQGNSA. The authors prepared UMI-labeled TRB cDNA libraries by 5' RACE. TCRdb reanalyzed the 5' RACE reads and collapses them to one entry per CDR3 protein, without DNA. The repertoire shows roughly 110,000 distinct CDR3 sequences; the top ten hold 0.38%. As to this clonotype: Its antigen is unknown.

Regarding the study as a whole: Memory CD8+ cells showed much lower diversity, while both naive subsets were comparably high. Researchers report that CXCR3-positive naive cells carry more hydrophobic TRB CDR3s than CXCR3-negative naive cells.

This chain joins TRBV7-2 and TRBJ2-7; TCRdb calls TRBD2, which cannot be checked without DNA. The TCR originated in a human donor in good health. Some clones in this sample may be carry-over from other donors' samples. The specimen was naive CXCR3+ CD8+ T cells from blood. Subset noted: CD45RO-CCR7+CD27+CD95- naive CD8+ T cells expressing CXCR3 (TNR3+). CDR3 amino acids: CASSLNLAATYEQYF.